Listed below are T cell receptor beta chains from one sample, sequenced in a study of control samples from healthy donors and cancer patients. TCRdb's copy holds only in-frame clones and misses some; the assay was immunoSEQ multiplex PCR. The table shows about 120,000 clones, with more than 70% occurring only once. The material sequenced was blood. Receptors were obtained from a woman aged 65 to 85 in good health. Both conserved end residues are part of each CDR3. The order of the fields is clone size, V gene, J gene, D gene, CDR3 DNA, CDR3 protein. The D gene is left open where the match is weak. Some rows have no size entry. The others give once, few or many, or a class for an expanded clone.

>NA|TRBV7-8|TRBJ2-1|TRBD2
TGTGCCAGCACCCTTAATCGGGGGGGGAGAAACAATGAGCAGTTCTTC
CASTLNRGGRNNEQFF
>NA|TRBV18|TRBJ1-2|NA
TGTGCCAGCTCACCCTTATATCTCAGTCCGGCGACCTTC
CASSPLYLSPATF
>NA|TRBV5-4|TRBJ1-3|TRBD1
TGTGCCACCGAATCGGGACAGGGTGTTTCTGGAAACACCATATATTTT
CATESGQGVSGNTIYF
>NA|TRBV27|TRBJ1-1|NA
TGTGCCAGCAAGACGTCCGGGGTCGAGGGCACTGAAGCTTTCTTT
CASKTSGVEGTEAFF
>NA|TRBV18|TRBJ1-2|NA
TGTGCCAGCTCACCACCGGGGGCTAACTATGGCTACACCTTC
CASSPPGANYGYTF
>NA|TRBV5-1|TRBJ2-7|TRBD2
TGCGCCAGCAGCCCCGGACTAGCGGGGGGGGATGAGCAGTACTTC
CASSPGLAGGDEQYF
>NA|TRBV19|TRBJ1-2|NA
TGTGCCAGTAGTACCGCCGACGGTGCTAGCTATGGCTACACCTTC
CASSTADGASYGYTF
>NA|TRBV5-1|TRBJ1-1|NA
TGCGCCAGCAGCTTGCTACAGGGAGGGAGGAACACTGAAGCTTTCTTT
CASSLLQGGRNTEAFF
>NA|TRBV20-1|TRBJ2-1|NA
TGCAGTGCTAGTCGGCAACATCAGGGAGCGCAGTTCTTC
CSASRQHQGAQFF
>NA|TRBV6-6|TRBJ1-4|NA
TGTGCCAGCAGAGCGGGTGGGAGCCCGACTAATGAAAAACTGTTTTTT
CASRAGGSPTNEKLFF
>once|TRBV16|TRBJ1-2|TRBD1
TGTGCCAGCAGCCTACAGGGGGCAACATTATATGGCTACACCTTC
CASSLQGATLYGYTF
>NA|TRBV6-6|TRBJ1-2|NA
TGTGCCAGCAGCCCTCAATCCGCCTATGGCTACACCTTC
CASSPQSAYGYTF
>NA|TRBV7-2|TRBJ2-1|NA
TGTGCCAGCATGAAGGGGCGGAGTTACAATGAGCAGCTCTTC
CASMKGRSYNEQLF
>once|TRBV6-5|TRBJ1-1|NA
TGTGCCAGCAGTCCCGCATGGCGCGGAGTTGACTTT
CASSPAWRGVDF
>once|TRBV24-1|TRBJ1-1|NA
TGTGCCACCAAAGAACGGGGGGACACTGAAGCTTTCTTT
CATKERGDTEAFF
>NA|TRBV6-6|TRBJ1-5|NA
TGTGCCAGCAGTTACGGTCAGATTAGCAATCAGCCCCAGCATTTT
CASSYGQISNQPQHF
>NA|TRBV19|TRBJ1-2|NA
TGTGCCAGTAGTAGCCCGGGGGGGCCGGACTATGGCTACACCTTC
CASSSPGGPDYGYTF
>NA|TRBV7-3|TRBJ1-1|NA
TGTGCCAGCAGCCCAGGACAGAACACTGAAGCTTTCTTT
CASSPGQNTEAFF
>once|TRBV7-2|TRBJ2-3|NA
TGTGCCAGCAGCTTGGGCGGGGCTAGCACAGATACGCAGTATTTT
CASSLGGASTDTQYF
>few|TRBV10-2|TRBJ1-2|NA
TGCGCCAGCAGTGAGATAGGGAACTATGGCTACACCTTC
CASSEIGNYGYTF
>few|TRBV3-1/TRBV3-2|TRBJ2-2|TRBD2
TGTGCCAGCAGCCCCGGGGGGGCCCCCGGGGAGCTGTTTTTT
CASSPGGAPGELFF
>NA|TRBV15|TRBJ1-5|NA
TGTGCCACCAGCACGCAGTTTAATCAGCCCCAGCATTTT
CATSTQFNQPQHF
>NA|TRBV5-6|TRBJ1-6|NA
TGTGCCAGCAGCCCCTCAGGGGATTCACCCCTCCACTTT
CASSPSGDSPLHF
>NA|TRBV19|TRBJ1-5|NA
TGTGCCAGTAGACAGGACCCCAATCAGCCCCAGCATTTT
CASRQDPNQPQHF
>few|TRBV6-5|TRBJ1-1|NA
TGTGCCAGTTTCTTGGGGGGGGCGAACACTGAAGCTTTCTTT
CASFLGGANTEAFF
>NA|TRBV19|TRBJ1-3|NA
TGTGCCAGTAGAACAACCGTGGTGGGGGGAAACACCATATATTTT
CASRTTVVGGNTIYF
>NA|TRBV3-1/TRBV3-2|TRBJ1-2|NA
TGTGCCAGCAGCCCCTATCCTGGGGCAGGCTATGGCTACACCTTC
CASSPYPGAGYGYTF
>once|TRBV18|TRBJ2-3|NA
TGTGCCAGCTCCCTAGGGAACACAGATACGCAGTATTTT
CASSLGNTDTQYF
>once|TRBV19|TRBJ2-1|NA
TGTGCCAGTAGTAACACCGGGACCCCAGGTGAGCAGTTCTTC
CASSNTGTPGEQFF
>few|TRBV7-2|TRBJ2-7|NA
TGTGCCAGCAGCTTAGTTTCCGTCGACTACGAGCAGTACTTC
CASSLVSVDYEQYF
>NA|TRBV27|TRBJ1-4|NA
TGTGCCAGCAGTTTATCGTGGGGGGGTTATGAAAAACTGTTTTTT
CASSLSWGGYEKLFF